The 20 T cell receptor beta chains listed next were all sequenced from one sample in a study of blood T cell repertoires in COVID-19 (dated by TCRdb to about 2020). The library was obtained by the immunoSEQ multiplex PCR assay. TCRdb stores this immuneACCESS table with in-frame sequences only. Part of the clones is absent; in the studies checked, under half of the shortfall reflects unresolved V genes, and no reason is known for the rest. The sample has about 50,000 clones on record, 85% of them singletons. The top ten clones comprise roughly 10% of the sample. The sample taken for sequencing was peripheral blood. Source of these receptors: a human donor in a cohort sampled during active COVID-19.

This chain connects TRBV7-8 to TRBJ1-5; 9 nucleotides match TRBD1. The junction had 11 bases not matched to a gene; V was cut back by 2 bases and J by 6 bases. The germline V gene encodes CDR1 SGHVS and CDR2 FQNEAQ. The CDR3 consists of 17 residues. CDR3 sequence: CASSLLSQQGAGQPQHF. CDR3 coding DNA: TGTGCCAGCAGCTTACTTTCACAACAGGGGGCCGGTCAGCCCCAGCATTTT.

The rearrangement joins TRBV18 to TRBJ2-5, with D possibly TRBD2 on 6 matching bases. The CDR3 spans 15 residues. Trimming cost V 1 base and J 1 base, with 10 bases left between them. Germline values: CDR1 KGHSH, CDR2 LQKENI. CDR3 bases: TGTGCCAGCTCACCACAGGAGGGCCCCCAAGAGACCCAGTACTTC. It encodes CASSPQEGPQETQYF.

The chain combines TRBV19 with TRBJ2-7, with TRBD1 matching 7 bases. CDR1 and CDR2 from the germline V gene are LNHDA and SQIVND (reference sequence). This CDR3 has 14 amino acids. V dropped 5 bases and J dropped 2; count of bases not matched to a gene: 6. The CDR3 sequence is CASSFRDSPYEQYF. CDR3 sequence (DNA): TGTGCCAGTAGTTTCCGGGACAGTCCCTACGAGCAGTACTTC.

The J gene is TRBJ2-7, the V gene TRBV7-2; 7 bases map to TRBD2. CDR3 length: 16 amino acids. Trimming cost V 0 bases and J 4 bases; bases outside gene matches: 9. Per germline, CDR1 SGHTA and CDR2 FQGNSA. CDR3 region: CASSLAITGRRYEQYF. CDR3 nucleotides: TGTGCCAGCAGCTTAGCGATTACCGGGAGGCGGTACGAGCAGTACTTC. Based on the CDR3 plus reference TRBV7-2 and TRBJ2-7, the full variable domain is GAGVSQSPSNKVTEKGKDVELRCDPISGHTALYWYRQSLGQGLEFLIYFQGNSAPDKSGLPSDRFSAERTGGSVSTLTIQRTQQEDSAVYLCASSLAITGRRYEQYFGPGTRLTVT.

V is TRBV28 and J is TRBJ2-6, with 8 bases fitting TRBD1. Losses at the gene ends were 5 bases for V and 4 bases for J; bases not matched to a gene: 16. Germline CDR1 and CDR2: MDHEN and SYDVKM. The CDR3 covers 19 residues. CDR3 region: CASSPRYGRGRAGANVLTF. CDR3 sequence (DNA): TGTGCCAGCAGTCCTCGTTATGGCAGGGGGCGAGCCGGGGCCAACGTCCTGACTTTC.

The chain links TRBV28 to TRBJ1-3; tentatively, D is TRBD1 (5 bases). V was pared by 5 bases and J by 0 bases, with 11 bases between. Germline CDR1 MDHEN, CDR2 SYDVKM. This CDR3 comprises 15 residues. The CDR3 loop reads CASSPTGYSGNTIYF. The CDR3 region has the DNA TGTGCCAGCAGTCCCACAGGTTACTCTGGAAACACCATATATTTT.

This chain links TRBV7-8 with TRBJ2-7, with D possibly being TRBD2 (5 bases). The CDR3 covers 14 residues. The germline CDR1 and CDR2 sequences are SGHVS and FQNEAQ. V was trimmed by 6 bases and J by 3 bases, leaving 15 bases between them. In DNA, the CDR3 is TGTGCCAGCAGGCGCTATCTAGGAGGCTACGAGCAGTACTTC. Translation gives CASRRYLGGYEQYF.

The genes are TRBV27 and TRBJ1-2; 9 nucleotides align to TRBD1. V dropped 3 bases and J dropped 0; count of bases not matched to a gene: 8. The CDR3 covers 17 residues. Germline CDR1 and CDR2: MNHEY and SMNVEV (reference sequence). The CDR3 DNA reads TGTGCCAGCAGTTTGAGGGGGACAGGGCTTTCTAACTATGGCTACACCTTC. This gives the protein CASSLRGTGLSNYGYTF.

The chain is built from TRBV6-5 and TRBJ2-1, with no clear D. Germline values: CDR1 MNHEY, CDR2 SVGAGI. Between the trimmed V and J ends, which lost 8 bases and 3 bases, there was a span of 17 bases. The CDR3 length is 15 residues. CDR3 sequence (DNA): TGTGCCAGCGGCACCCGACTGGTTTTCTACAATGAGCAGTTCTTC. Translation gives CASGTRLVFYNEQFF.

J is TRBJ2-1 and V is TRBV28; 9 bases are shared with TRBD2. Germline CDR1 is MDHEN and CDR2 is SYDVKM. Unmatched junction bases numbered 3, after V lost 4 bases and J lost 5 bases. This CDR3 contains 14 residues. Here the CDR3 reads CASSYSGSHNEQFF. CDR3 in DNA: TGTGCCAGCAGTTATAGCGGGAGTCACAATGAGCAGTTCTTC.

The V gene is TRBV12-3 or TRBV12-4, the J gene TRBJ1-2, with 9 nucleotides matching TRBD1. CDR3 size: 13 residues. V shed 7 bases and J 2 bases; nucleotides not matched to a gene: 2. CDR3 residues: CASTGTGNYGYTF. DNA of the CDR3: TGTGCCAGCACGGGGACAGGGAACTATGGCTACACCTTC.

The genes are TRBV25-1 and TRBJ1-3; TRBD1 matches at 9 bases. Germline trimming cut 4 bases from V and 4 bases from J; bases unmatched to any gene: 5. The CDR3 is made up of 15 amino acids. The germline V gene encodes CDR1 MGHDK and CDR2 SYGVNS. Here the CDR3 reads CASSAPGTGGNTIYF. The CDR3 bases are TGTGCCAGCAGTGCTCCCGGGACAGGGGGAAACACCATATATTTT.

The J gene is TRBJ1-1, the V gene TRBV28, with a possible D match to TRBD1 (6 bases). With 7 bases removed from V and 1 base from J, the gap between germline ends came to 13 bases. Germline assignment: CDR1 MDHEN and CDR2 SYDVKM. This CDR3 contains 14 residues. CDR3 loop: CASIAGAWNTEAFF. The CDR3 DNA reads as TGTGCCAGCATCGCGGGGGCCTGGAACACTGAAGCTTTCTTT.

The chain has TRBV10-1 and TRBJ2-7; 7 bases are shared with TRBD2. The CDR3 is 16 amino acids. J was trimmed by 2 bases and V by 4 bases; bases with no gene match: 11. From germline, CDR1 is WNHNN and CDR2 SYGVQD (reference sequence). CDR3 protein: CASSGKAGSLPYEQYF. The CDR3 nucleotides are TGCGCCAGCAGTGGGAAAGCGGGATCGCTCCCCTACGAGCAGTACTTC.

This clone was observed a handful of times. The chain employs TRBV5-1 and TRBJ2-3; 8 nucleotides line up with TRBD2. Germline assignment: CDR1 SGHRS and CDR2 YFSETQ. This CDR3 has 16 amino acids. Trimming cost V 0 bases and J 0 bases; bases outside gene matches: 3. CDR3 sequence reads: CASSLETSASTDTQYF. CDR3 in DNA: TGCGCCAGCAGCTTGGAGACTAGCGCTAGCACAGATACGCAGTATTTT.

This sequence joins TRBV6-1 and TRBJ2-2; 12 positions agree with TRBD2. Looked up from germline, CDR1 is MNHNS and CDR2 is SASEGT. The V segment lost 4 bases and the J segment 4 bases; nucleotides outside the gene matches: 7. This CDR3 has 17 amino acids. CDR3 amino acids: CASSGRLAGVVTGELFF. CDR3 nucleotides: TGTGCCAGCAGTGGGCGACTAGCGGGAGTGGTCACCGGGGAGCTGTTTTTT.

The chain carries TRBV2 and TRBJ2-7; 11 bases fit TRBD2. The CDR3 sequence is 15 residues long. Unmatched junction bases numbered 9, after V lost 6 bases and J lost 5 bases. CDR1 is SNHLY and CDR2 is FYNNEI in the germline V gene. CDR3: CASRTLAGEANEQYF. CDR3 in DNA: TGTGCCAGCAGAACACTAGCGGGAGAGGCAAACGAGCAGTACTTC. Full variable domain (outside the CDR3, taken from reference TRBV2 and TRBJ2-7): EPEVTQTPSHQVTQMGQEVILRCVPISNHLYFYWYRQILGQKVEFLVSFYNNEISEKSEIFDDQFSVERPDGSNFTLKIRSTKLEDSAMYFCASRTLAGEANEQYFGPGTRLTVT.

The CDR3 sequence: CASSSSDRSNYGYTF. CDR3 in DNA: TGTGCCAGCAGTTCGTCGGACAGGTCTAACTATGGCTACACCTTC. The chain is built from TRBV25-1 and TRBJ1-2; 7 positions match TRBD1. V shed 5 bases and J 0 bases; nucleotides not matched to a gene: 6. Germline CDR1 is MGHDK and CDR2 is SYGVNS. The length of the CDR3 is 15 residues.

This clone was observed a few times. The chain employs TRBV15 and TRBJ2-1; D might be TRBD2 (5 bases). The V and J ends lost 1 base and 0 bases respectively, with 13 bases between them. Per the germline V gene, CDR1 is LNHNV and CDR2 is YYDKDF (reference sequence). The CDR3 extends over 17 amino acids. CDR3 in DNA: TGTGCCACCAGCAGAGGGGTAGACTACTTCTCCTACAATGAGCAGTTCTTC. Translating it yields CATSRGVDYFSYNEQFF.

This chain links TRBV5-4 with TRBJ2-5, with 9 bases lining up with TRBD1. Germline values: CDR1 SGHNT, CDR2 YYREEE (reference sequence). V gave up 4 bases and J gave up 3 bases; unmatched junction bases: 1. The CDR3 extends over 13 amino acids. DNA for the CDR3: TGTGCCAGCAGCCGGACAGGGGAAGAGACCCAGTACTTC. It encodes CASSRTGEETQYF. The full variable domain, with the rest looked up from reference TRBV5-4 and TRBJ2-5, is ETGVTQSPTHLIKTRGQQVTLRCSSQSGHNTVSWYQQALGQGPQFIFQYYREEENGRGNFPPRFSGLQFPNYSSELNVNALELDDSALYLCASSRTGEETQYFGPGTRLLVL.